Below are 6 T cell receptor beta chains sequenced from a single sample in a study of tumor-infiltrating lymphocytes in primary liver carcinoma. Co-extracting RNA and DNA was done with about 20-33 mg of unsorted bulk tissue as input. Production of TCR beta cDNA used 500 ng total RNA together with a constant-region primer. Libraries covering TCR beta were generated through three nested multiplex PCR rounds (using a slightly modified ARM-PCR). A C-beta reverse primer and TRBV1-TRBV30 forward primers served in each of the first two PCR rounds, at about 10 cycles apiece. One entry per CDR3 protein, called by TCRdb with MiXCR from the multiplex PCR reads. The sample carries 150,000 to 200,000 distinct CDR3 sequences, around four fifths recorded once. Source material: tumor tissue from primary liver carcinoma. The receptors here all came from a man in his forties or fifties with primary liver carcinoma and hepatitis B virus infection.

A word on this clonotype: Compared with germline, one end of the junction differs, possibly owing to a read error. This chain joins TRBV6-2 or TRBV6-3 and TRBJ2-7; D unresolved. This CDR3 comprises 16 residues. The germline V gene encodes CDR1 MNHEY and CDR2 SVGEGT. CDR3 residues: CVSSYSLQSNSYEHYF. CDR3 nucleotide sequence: TGTGTCAGCAGTTACTCGTTACAGTCAAACTCCTACGAGCATTACTTC.

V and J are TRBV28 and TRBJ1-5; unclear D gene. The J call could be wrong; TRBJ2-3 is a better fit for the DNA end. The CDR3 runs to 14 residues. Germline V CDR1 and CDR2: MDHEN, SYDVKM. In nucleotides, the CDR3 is TGTGCCAGCAACCTCGACGATGGGAATCAGCCCCAGTATTTT. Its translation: CASNLDDGNQPQYF.

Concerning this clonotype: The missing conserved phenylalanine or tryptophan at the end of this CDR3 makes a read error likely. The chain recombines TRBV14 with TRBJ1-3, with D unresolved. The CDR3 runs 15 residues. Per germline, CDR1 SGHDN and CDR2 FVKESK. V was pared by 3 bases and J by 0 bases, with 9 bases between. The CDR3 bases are TGTGCCAGCAGCCATCGTGGATCCTCTGGAAACACCATATATCTT. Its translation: CASSHRGSSGNTIYL.

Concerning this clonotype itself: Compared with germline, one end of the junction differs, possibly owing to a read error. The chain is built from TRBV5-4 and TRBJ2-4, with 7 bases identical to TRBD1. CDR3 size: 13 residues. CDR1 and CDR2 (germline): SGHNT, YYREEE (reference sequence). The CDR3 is CASSLPTVTGMYF. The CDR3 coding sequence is TGTGCCAGTAGCTTACCGACCGTGACAGGGATGTACTTC.

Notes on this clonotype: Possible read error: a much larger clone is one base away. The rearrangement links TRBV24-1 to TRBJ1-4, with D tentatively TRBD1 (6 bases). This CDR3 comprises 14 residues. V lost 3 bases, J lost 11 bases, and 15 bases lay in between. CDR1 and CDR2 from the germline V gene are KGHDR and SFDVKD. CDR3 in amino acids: CATSDTGHGGKLFF. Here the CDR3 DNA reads TGTGCCACCAGTGATACGGGACATGGGGGGAAACTGTTTTTT.

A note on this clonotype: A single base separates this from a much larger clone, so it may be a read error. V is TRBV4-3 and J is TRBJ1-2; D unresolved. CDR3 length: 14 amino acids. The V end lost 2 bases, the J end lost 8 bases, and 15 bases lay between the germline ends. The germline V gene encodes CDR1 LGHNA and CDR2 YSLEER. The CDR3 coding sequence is TGCGCCAGCAGCCAATATTCAGGCTTGGGGGGCTACACCTTC. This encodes CASSQYSGLGGYTF.